The 23 T cell receptor beta chains below were found in one sample sequenced in a study of response to subunit inactivated influenza vaccine. TCRdb re-called the RT-PCR reads with MiXCR, one entry per CDR3 protein. The repertoire includes about 520,000 distinct CDR3 sequences, around 25% of them detected once, and about 1.9% sits in the top ten. This sample comprised CD4+ T cells sorted from PBMCs, obtained approximately 5 days after vaccination. These receptors came from a man aged 45-65 years who received an inactivated influenza vaccine.

V usage is TRBV12-3 or TRBV12-4 and J usage is TRBJ2-3; D remains ambiguous. V was cut by 4 bases and J by 6 bases, with 8 bases left in between. The CDR3 is made up of 12 amino acids. The CDR3 is CASSSTPDTQYF. The CDR3, as DNA: TGTGCCAGCAGTTCAACACCGGATACGCAGTATTTT.

This clonotype appeared a few times. The chain combines TRBV29-1 with TRBJ1-4, with D maybe TRBD1 (6 bases). Germline-derived CDR1 and CDR2 are SQVTM and ANQGSEA. The CDR3 has 13 residues. V was shortened by 4 bases and J by 4 bases, with 10 bases between the two germline ends. CDR3 in amino acids: CSVARGNNEKLFF. CDR3 in DNA: TGCAGCGTTGCGAGGGGGAATAATGAAAAACTGTTTTTT. Full variable domain (missing parts from reference TRBV29-1 and TRBJ1-4): SAVISQKPSRDICQRGTSLTIQCQVDSQVTMMFWYRQQPGQSLTLIATANQGSEATYESGFVIDKFPISRPNLTFSTLTVSNMSPEDSSIYLCSVARGNNEKLFFGSGTQLSVL.

The rearrangement links TRBV12-3 or TRBV12-4 to TRBJ1-3; D is uncertain. V lost 2 bases to trimming and J lost 2 bases, with 7 bases between them. CDR3 size: 14 residues. As DNA, the CDR3 is TGTGCCAGCAGTTTATGGGAAACTGGAAACACCATATATTTT. This codes for CASSLWETGNTIYF.

This clonotype turned up a few times. J is TRBJ1-1 and V is TRBV3-1; TRBD1 aligns across 7 bases. The CDR3 is 14 amino acids. Germline CDR1 reads LGHDT; CDR2 reads YNNKEL (reference sequence). The trim removed 4 bases at V and 3 bases at J, leaving 5 bases unmatched. The CDR3 protein is CASSRRQGYTEAFF. The CDR3, as DNA: TGTGCCAGCAGCCGGCGACAGGGTTACACTGAAGCTTTCTTT.

The J gene is TRBJ1-2, the V gene TRBV6-2 or TRBV6-3; D is perhaps TRBD1 (5 bases). The CDR3 length is 16 residues. Germline V CDR1 and CDR2: MNHEY, SVGEGT. The V and J ends lost 7 bases and 7 bases respectively, with 25 bases between them. The CDR3 loop is CASINPPPMGTGGYTF. DNA for the CDR3: TGTGCCAGCATCAACCCTCCTCCCATGGGGACCGGTGGCTACACCTTC.

The V call is TRBV10-3, the J call TRBJ2-7; 7 bases match TRBD2. CDR3 length: 13 residues. Trimming at V came to 10 bases and at J to 6 bases, leaving 12 bases not matched to a gene. Germline lookup yields CDR1 ENHRY and CDR2 SYGVKD. The CDR3 DNA reads TGTGCCACTTCTGGGGGGGGAGGAAGCGAGCAGTACTTC. Translated, it gives CATSGGGGSEQYF.

The chain employs TRBV28 and TRBJ2-4; 8 bases align to TRBD2. The J segment lost 4 bases and the V segment lost 2 bases, leaving 10 bases of the junction unmatched. CDR3 length: 17 residues. Germline V CDR1 and CDR2: MDHEN, SYDVKM. CDR3 residues: CASSLHLVSGDKNIQYF. CDR3 DNA: TGTGCCAGCAGTTTACATCTTGTTAGCGGGGATAAAAACATTCAGTACTTC.

This chain links TRBV6-1 with TRBJ1-5; D perhaps matches TRBD1 (5 bases). Germline CDR1 is MNHNS and CDR2 is SASEGT. The CDR3 extends over 13 amino acids. V gave up 7 bases and J gave up 7 bases, with 14 bases separating them. The CDR3 DNA is TGTGCCAGCACCCCACGCGAGGGGCAGCCCCAGCATTTT. Translation gives CASTPREGQPQHF.

This clonotype was seen only a few times. The gene calls are TRBV5-6 and TRBJ2-3, with a possible D match to TRBD1 (6 bases). This CDR3 spans 17 amino acids. In germline, CDR1 is SGHDT, CDR2 YYEEEE. The V end lost 2 bases, the J end lost 0 bases, and 16 bases lay between the germline ends. CDR3 in DNA: TGTGCCAGCAGCTTTGCAACTGGGGGCTTCAGCACAGATACGCAGTATTTT. Translated: CASSFATGGFSTDTQYF.

The chain joins TRBV3-1 to TRBJ1-2, with TRBD1 identical over 7 bases. Unmatched junction bases numbered 5, after V lost 5 bases and J lost 8 bases. The length of the CDR3 is 12 residues. Germline lookup yields CDR1 LGHDT and CDR2 YNNKEL (reference sequence). CDR3: CASSKTGLGYTF. The CDR3, as DNA: TGTGCCAGCAGCAAGACAGGGCTCGGCTACACCTTC.

The chain uses TRBV10-2 and TRBJ2-1; D may be TRBD1 (6 bases). From germline, CDR1 is WSHSY and CDR2 SAAADI. With 7 bases removed from V and 2 bases from J, the gap between germline ends came to 18 bases. The CDR3 is made up of 16 amino acids. In DNA form, the CDR3 reads TGCGCCAGCAATACCCGGGACAAAGGTCCCTACAATGAGCAGTTCTTC. Its protein product is CASNTRDKGPYNEQFF.

Only a few counts were recorded for this clonotype. CDR3 coding DNA: TGCAGTGCTAGGGGGACAGGGGCTGATGAAAAACTGTTTTTT. This gives the protein CSARGTGADEKLFF. The chain links TRBV20-1 to TRBJ1-4; 10 bases align to TRBD1. V dropped 3 bases and J dropped 6; count of bases not matched to a gene: 4. In germline, CDR1 is DFQATT, CDR2 SNEGSKA (reference sequence). This CDR3 spans 14 amino acids.

This chain connects TRBV20-1 to TRBJ2-5, with D possibly being TRBD2 (6 bases). The CDR3 is made up of 11 amino acids. In germline, CDR1 is DFQATT, CDR2 SNEGSKA (reference sequence). Trimming removed 6 bases at V and 4 bases at J, with 9 bases between. The CDR3 spells CSAGGAETQYF. Written as DNA, the CDR3 is TGCAGTGCAGGAGGGGCAGAGACCCAGTACTTC.

This clonotype has only a few counts. This chain connects TRBV7-2 to TRBJ2-1, with TRBD2 identical over 9 bases. Germline V gives CDR1 SGHTA, CDR2 FQGNSA. The trim removed 5 bases at V and 2 bases at J, leaving 10 bases unmatched. The CDR3 spans 17 residues. The CDR3 loop reads CASSLGGAGGTYNEQFF. The CDR3 DNA sequence: TGTGCCAGCAGCCTCGGGGGTGCGGGGGGGACCTACAATGAGCAGTTCTTC.

This clonotype was picked up a small number of times. This chain uses TRBV5-1 with TRBJ2-5; D remains unclear. V gave up 0 bases and J gave up 5 bases, with 14 bases separating them. This CDR3 region has 15 residues. CDR1 and CDR2 from the germline V gene are SGHRS and YFSETQ. This CDR3 is CASSLEPGDGETQYF. CDR3 DNA sequence: TGCGCCAGCAGCTTGGAACCGGGCGATGGGGAGACCCAGTACTTC.

A few counts support this clonotype. The rearrangement links TRBV29-1 to TRBJ2-2, with 7 bases fitting TRBD1. Germline V gives CDR1 SQVTM, CDR2 ANQGSEA. Trimming removed 5 bases from V and 6 bases from J; junction bases left unmatched: 3. The CDR3 is 12 residues long. The CDR3 loop is CSVQQGPGELFF. CDR3 DNA sequence: TGCAGCGTTCAACAGGGGCCCGGGGAGCTGTTTTTT.

This clonotype was detected only a few times. The rearrangement joins TRBV30 to TRBJ2-2; D remains ambiguous. The CDR3 totals 16 residues. Germline CDR1 reads GTSNPN; CDR2 reads SVGIG (reference sequence). V dropped 4 bases and J dropped 0 bases, with 15 bases sitting between them. The CDR3 DNA is TGTGCCTGGAACCCTATTGGGCAGACGAACACCGGGGAGCTGTTTTTT. Translating gives CAWNPIGQTNTGELFF.

This clonotype appeared a few times. V and J are TRBV7-9 and TRBJ2-7; 11 nucleotides match TRBD1. CDR1 is SEHNR and CDR2 is FQNEAQ in the germline V gene (reference sequence). The ends lost 5 bases at V and 5 bases at J; junction bases unmatched: 5. The CDR3 spans 14 residues. CDR3 in DNA: TGTGCCAGCAGCCCAGGACAGGGGGCCCACGAGCAGTACTTC. As protein: CASSPGQGAHEQYF.

This clonotype appeared a few times. The chain carries TRBV12-3 or TRBV12-4 and TRBJ1-2; D is undetermined. V was cut by 5 bases and J by 7 bases, with 5 bases left in between. This CDR3 has 10 residues. CDR3 residues: CASSKSGYTF. The CDR3, as DNA: TGTGCCAGCAGTAAGAGTGGCTACACCTTC.

The V and J genes are TRBV6-4 and TRBJ2-1; 10 nucleotides line up with TRBD2. Trimming at V came to 4 bases and at J to 7 bases, leaving 7 bases not matched to a gene. Germline V gene lookup returns CDR1 MRHNA and CDR2 SNTAGT. The CDR3 spans 15 residues. CDR3 sequence (DNA): TGTGCCAGCAGTGCACTAGCGGGAAGGTCAAATGAGCAGTTCTTC. This gives the protein CASSALAGRSNEQFF.

This clonotype was detected once. The chain has TRBV6-1 and TRBJ2-7; 7 bases are a match to TRBD1. V trimming: 5 bases; J trimming: 3 bases; junction bases outside the gene matches: 4. Germline V gene sequence: CDR1 MNHNS, CDR2 SASEGT. This CDR3 is 13 amino acids long. The CDR3: CASSRQGYYEQYF. The CDR3 region has the DNA TGTGCCAGCAGTAGACAGGGCTACTACGAGCAGTACTTC.

This clonotype has a single count. The genes are TRBV6-2 or TRBV6-3 and TRBJ2-1; 8 bases match TRBD1. The V and J ends lost 2 bases and 5 bases, in that order; junction bases with no gene match: 8. The CDR3 sequence is 16 residues long. CDR1 is MNHEY and CDR2 is SVGEGT in the germline V gene. The CDR3 DNA reads TGTGCCAGCAGTTACGATCAGGGGGCGCTTAACAATGAGCAGTTCTTC. It codes for CASSYDQGALNNEQFF.

The rearrangement joins TRBV6-5 to TRBJ2-7, with D tentatively TRBD1 or TRBD2 (5 bases each). This CDR3 has 15 amino acids. V lost 2 bases and J lost 3, with 14 bases in between. Per germline, CDR1 MNHEY and CDR2 SVGAGI. The CDR3 nucleotides read TGTGCCAGCAGTTACCCCAGGGCGGGCCTCTACGAGCAGTACTTC. It translates to CASSYPRAGLYEQYF.